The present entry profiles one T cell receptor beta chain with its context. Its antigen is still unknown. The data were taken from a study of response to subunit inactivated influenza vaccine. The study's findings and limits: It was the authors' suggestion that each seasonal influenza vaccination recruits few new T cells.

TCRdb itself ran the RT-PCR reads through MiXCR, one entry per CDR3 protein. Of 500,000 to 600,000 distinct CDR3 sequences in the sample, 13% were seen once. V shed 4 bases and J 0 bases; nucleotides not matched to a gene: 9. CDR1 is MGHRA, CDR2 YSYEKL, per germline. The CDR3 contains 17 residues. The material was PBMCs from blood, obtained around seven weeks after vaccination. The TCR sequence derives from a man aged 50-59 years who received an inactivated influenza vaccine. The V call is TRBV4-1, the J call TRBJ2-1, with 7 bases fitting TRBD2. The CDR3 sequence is CASSRPGGLDSYNEQFF. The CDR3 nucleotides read TGCGCCAGCAGCCGACCGGGTGGACTAGACTCCTACAATGAGCAGTTCTTC.